This TCR beta chain was documented in a study of T cell responses to AZD1222 COVID-19 vaccine (dated by TCRdb to the early 2020s). Background for the entire study: TCR sequencing covered roughly 230 trial participants: roughly 200 given two doses of AZD1222 and some 25 given two doses of MenACWY control vaccine. Trial participants were enrolled by age into subgroups of 18-55, 56-69 and 70-plus years, and around 150, 28 and 57 TCR-sequenced participants, respectively, were included in these subgroups.

Study-wide findings and limitations: After two AZD1222 doses, spike-specific TCR breadth and depth were significantly higher than at day 0 and than in MenACWY recipients. Participants were mostly white British, with more females than males. The authors suggested clonal diversity may have been underestimated. Reportedly, close to half of the unique spike-specific TCRs recognized epitopes lying outside the regions that are mutated in the B.1.351 and B.1.1.7 variants. CD4 TCRs associated with the vaccine covered the entire spike protein, and the dominant responses were in regions 160-218 and 743-854. Conclusions about previously exposed vaccinees are limited, since just six AZD1222 recipients were seropositive for SARS-CoV-2 at baseline. In the small 56-69-year group, the increase in depth fell short of significance, most likely because of low power. No day 14 peak-response samples were available, so repertoires were characterized only after the peak T cell response.

Details on this clone: Its antigen is not yet known. No much larger clone is present one base from it, and per-base qualities are unavailable.

Trimming takes 7 bases from V and 4 bases from J, and the germline ends sit 13 bases apart. Per the germline V gene, MNHEY is the CDR1 and SVGAGI is the CDR2. CDR3 length: 13 amino acids, cysteine to phenylalanine. Left in the record is the CDR3 DNA by itself, 39 bases read in frame from the first base. The meaning of the sample's time point label: baseline before first vaccination. The sample's treatment or condition, from its label and the paper: meningococcal conjugate vaccine given as trial control. Vaccinee samples were obtained from the UK trials COV001 and COV002, which included a single-blind randomized controlled phase 2/3 trial of AZD1222 (ChAdOx1 nCoV-19) in healthy adults. For TCRbeta chain sequencing, PBMC samples from trial participants were taken at day 0 and at day 28 after the second dose. The CDR3 regions of human TCRbeta chains were subjected to immunosequencing. Per the authors' processing: Repertoire TCRs were checked for matches against a reference library of SARS-CoV-2-specific TCRs that had been generated using the MIRA antigen-specificity platform. Breadth meant the fraction of unique TCRs that were SARS-CoV-2-associated, whereas depth meant the fraction of total T cells that were SARS-CoV-2-associated. Using the MIRA data, each spike-specific TCR was mapped to the spike region that the TCR reacts to and placed in a CD4 or CD8 class. Log10-transformed breadth and depth values were compared by one-way ANOVA with Sidak's multiple comparisons tests. TCRdb carries this immuneACCESS record with in-frame sequences only. Its versions omit some clonotypes, under half of them owing to an unresolved V gene in the studies checked, with the rest unexplained. That table is the source of V, J and clone size, and D and trimming were worked out from the DNA. Recorded for this sample are about 120,000 clones; approximately 83% of them occurred a single time. The ten most abundant clones make up more than 3% of the sample.

The V and J segments used are TRBV6-5 and TRBJ1-2, with an unclear D gene assignment. The source is an adult in good health. The specimen was peripheral blood, collected on day 0 of MenACWY control vaccination. DNA sequence: TGTGCCAGCAACAAAGCTGTGGGCTATGGCTACACCTTC. It codes for CASNKAVGYGYTF.